This paragraph covers one T cell receptor beta chain sequence. Its matching antigen is unknown. This record belongs to a study of blood T cells in healthy people across ages. General study points: From one million sequenced T cells, diversity estimates were lower bounds.

The CDR3 sequence is 15 residues long. Germline V lookup: CDR1 KGHDR, CDR2 SFDVKD. The V end lost 4 bases, the J end lost 2 bases, and 12 bases lay between the germline ends. Together with a sample-barcoded 5' primer, a J-beta primer mix was included in a second PCR lasting roughly 6 to 12 cycles. TCRdb itself ran the 5' RACE reads through MiXCR, one entry per CDR3 protein. The sample consists of roughly 1,000,000 distinct CDR3 sequences, under 30% of them appearing once. This sample was shared with a second study, whose subject was T cells of mothers and their children. That study reports: Mother-child pairs who were related displayed a slightly higher overlap than unrelated pairs, a difference that was non-significant.

Sequencing was carried out using blood. The chain employs TRBV24-1 and TRBJ2-3; D possibly corresponds to TRBD2 (5 bases). The TCR originated in a girl aged 2-15 years in good health. CDR3 protein: CATSETRGITDTQYF. In DNA, the CDR3 is TGTGCCACCAGTGAAACTAGAGGGATCACAGATACGCAGTATTTT.